The sample holds a few counts of the clone carrying this T cell receptor beta chain. Its cognate antigen is unknown. The data originate from a study of blood T cells in healthy people across ages. J gave up 13 bases and V 5 bases, and 11 bases lay outside the gene matches. This CDR3 has 14 amino acids. CDR1 SGHTA and CDR2 FQGNSA come from the germline V gene. Study-wide results and caveats: Both higher diversity and more naive CD4+ cells marked long-lived donors when set against aged donors. Measured against age, TCR beta diversity per million T cells decreased in a roughly linear manner.

Together with a sample-barcoded 5' primer, a J-beta primer mix was included in a second PCR lasting roughly 6 to 12 cycles. Each cDNA was tagged by a template-switch adaptor containing 12 random nucleotides. TCRdb fed the 5' RACE reads into MiXCR, producing one record per CDR3 protein. The sample carries hundreds of thousands of distinct CDR3 sequences, about 43% recorded once. Healthy Caucasians from Russia aged about 6 to 100 served as donors. The sequenced sample was blood. V usage is TRBV7-2 and J usage is TRBJ1-6, with 7 bases matching TRBD1. The clonotype was recovered from an elderly man in good health. The CDR3 loop reads CASSPDRVRLPLHF. CDR3 coding DNA: TGTGCCAGCAGCCCCGACAGGGTTCGGTTGCCCCTCCACTTT.